These 4 T cell receptor beta chains were all obtained from the same sample, sequenced in a study of OX40 agonist ivuxolimab in advanced cancers. Profiling relied on immunoSEQ multiplex PCR, and the TCRdb table lists in-frame clones only, not all of them. This table has around 150,000 clones, more than 85% appearing once. Sequencing was performed on CD4+ or CD8+ T cells sorted from blood, taken in a trial of the OX40 agonist ivuxolimab. The receptors originated from an adult with an advanced solid tumor such as melanoma, head and neck, liver or kidney cancer.

The table lists this clone with a few counts. This CDR3 reads CASSQEGGSRSGEAFF. DNA for the CDR3: TGCGCCAGCAGCCAAGAGGGGGGGAGCCGCTCGGGTGAAGCTTTCTTT. The chain links TRBV4-1 to TRBJ1-1, with D possibly TRBD1 on 5 matching bases. Germline-derived CDR1 and CDR2 are MGHRA and YSYEKL. The CDR3 has 16 amino acids. V lost 0 bases, J lost 7 bases, and 18 bases lay in between.

The chain uses TRBV7-2 and TRBJ2-7; 11 positions agree with TRBD2. Germline trimming cut 3 bases from V and 1 base from J; bases unmatched to any gene: 2. The CDR3 spans 15 residues. Germline V gene data show CDR1 as SGHTA and CDR2 as FQGNSA. The CDR3 sequence is CASSFTSGSSYEQYF. The DNA for the CDR3 is TGTGCCAGCAGCTTCACTAGCGGGAGTTCCTACGAGCAGTACTTC. Full variable domain (remainder filled in from reference TRBV7-2 and TRBJ2-7): GAGVSQSPSNKVTEKGKDVELRCDPISGHTALYWYRQSLGQGLEFLIYFQGNSAPDKSGLPSDRFSAERTGGSVSTLTIQRTQQEDSAVYLCASSFTSGSSYEQYFGPGTRLTVT.

This sequence joins TRBV6-6 and TRBJ1-1, with D maybe TRBD1 (5 bases). Germline assignment: CDR1 MNHNY and CDR2 SVGAGI (reference sequence). V was shortened by 7 bases and J by 5 bases, with 20 bases between the two germline ends. The CDR3 extends over 15 amino acids. As DNA, the CDR3 is TGTGCCAGCACCTCCGCCTACTCGGGGGTTACTGAAGCTTTCTTT. It specifies CASTSAYSGVTEAFF.

V usage is TRBV28 and J usage is TRBJ2-7; perhaps TRBD1 as D (6 bases). CDR3 size: 12 residues. Germline V lookup: CDR1 MDHEN, CDR2 SYDVKM. The V end was cut by 6 bases, the J end by 6 bases, with 12 bases between. The DNA of the CDR3 is TGTGCCAGCAGAGGACAGTTCGGCGAGCAGTACTTC. This gives the protein CASRGQFGEQYF.